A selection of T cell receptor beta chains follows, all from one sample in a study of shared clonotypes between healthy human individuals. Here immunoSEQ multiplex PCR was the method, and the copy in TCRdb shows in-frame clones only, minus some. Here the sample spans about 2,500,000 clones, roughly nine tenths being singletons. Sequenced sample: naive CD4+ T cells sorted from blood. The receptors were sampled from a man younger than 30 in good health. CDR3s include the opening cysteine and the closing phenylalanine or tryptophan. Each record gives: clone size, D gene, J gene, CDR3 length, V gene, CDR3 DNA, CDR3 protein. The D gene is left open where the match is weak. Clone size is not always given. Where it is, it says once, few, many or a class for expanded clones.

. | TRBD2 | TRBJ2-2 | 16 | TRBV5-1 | TGCGCCAGCAGCTTGCGCGCGGGAGTGGGGACCGGGGAGCTGTTTTTT | CASSLRAGVGTGELFF
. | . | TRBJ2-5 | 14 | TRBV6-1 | TGTGCCAGCAGCCTCGGGGGCTCTCAAGAGACCCAGTACTTC | CASSLGGSQETQYF
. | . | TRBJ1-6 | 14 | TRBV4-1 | TGCGCCAGCAGCCAAGAACAGCTTAATTCACCCCTCCACTTT | CASSQEQLNSPLHF
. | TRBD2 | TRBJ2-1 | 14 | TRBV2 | TGTGCCATTCAGCGGGAGCGCTCCTACAATGAGCAGTTCTTC | CAIQRERSYNEQFF
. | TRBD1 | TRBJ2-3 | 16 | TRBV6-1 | TGTGCCAGCAGTGGTTTTGGGACAGGGGTTGCAGATACGCAGTATTTT | CASSGFGTGVADTQYF
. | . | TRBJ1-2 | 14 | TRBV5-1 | TGCGCCAGCAGCTTGGACAGCAGCTCCTATGGCTACACCTTC | CASSLDSSSYGYTF
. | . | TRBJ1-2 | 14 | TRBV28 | TGTGCCAGCAGTCTTCCCCGGGACTTCGGGGGCTACACCTTC | CASSLPRDFGGYTF
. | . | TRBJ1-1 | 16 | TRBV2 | TGTGCCAGCAGTGAGGGGGGGCGGAGGGTGAACACTGAAGCTTTCTTT | CASSEGGRRVNTEAFF
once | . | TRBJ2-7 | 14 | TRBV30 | TGTGCCTGGAGTGATAAACACCGGGCGGCCGAGCAGTACTTC | CAWSDKHRAAEQYF
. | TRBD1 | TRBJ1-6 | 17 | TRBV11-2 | TGTGCCAGCAGCTCGATAACGCCGGGACAGCGTAATTCACCCCTCCACTTT | CASSSITPGQRNSPLHF
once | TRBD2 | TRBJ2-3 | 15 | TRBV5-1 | TGCGCCAGCAGCCCAGGACTAGCGAGCACAGATACGCAGTATTTT | CASSPGLASTDTQYF
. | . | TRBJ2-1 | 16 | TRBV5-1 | TGCGCCAGCAGCTTGGACAGGCCGATCTCCTACAATGAGCAGTTCTTC | CASSLDRPISYNEQFF
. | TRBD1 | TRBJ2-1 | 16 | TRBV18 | TGTGCCAGCTCGCGTGACAGGGCTCGGGTAGGAAATGAGCAGTTCTTC | CASSRDRARVGNEQFF
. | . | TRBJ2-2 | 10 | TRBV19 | TGTGCCAGTAGTGCCGGGGAGCTGTTTTTT | CASSAGELFF
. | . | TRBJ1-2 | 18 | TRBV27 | TGTGCCAGCAGTTTATCTGGGAGGAAACCAGGTGAAAACTATGGCTACACCTTC | CASSLSGRKPGENYGYTF
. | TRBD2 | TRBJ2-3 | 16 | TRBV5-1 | TGCGCCAGCAGCTTAGACCTAGCGGGGGGCACAGATACGCAGTATTTT | CASSLDLAGGTDTQYF
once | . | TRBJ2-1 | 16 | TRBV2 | TGTGCCAGCAGTGAACAGCCTATCAGCTCCTACAATGAGCAGTTCTTC | CASSEQPISSYNEQFF
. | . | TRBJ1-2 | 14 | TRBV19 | TGTGCCAGTAGTATAGATACAGCAAACTATGGCTACACCTTC | CASSIDTANYGYTF
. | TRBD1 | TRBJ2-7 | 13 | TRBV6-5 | TGTGCCAGCAGTGGGACAGGGTGGTACGAGCAGTACTTC | CASSGTGWYEQYF
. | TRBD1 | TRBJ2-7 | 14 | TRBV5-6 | TGTGCCAGCAGCGAAGGGACAGTAAACTACGAGCAGTACTTC | CASSEGTVNYEQYF
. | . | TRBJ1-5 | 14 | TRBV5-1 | TGCGCCACCTCCCCAGGGCAGGGGAATCAGCCCCAGCATTTT | CATSPGQGNQPQHF
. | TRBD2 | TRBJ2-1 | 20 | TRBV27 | TGTGCCAGCAGTTACCTGGGACTAGCGGGAGTCCTAGGCTCCTACAATGAGCAGTTCTTC | CASSYLGLAGVLGSYNEQFF
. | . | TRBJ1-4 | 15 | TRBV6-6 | TGTGCCAGCAGGCTCCAGGGGATTTCTAATGAAAAACTGTTTTTT | CASRLQGISNEKLFF
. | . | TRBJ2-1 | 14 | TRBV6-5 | TGTGCCAGCAGTGGGCCCCTCCAAACGGGGGAGCAGTTCTTC | CASSGPLQTGEQFF
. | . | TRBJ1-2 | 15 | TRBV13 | TGTGCCAGCAGCCCCCGGGGGGAGGCACCGAATGGCTACACCTTC | CASSPRGEAPNGYTF
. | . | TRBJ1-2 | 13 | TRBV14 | TGTGCCAGCAGCCAAGATTGGCGAACTTCCAAAGGGTTC | CASSQDWRTSKGF
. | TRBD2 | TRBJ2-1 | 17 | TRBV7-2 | TGTGCCAGCAGCTCAAGGGTCCCCAGCGGGAGGTCGGAAGAGCAGTTCTTC | CASSSRVPSGRSEEQFF
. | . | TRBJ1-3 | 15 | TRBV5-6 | TGTGCCAGCAGCTTGGGAGGAGTCTCTGGAAACACCATATATTTT | CASSLGGVSGNTIYF
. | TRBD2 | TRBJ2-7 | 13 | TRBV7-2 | TGTGCCAGCAGCTTATGGGAGGGAGGCGAGCAGTACTTC | CASSLWEGGEQYF
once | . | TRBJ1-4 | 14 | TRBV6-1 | TGTGCCAGCAGCCCCGGCTGGGGGAATGAAAAACTGTTTTTT | CASSPGWGNEKLFF
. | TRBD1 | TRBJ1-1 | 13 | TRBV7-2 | TGTGCCAGCACCACAGGGGGGAACACTGAAGCTTTCTTT | CASTTGGNTEAFF
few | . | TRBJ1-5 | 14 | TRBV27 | TGTGCCAGCAGTTTATTGGGGCCTAATCAGCCCCAGCATTTT | CASSLLGPNQPQHF
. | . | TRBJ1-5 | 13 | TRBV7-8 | TGTGCCAGCAGCTTATTGCCCAATCAGCCCCAGCATTTT | CASSLLPNQPQHF
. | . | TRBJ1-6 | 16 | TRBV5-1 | TGCGCCAGCAGCGGGGGCAAGGGCTCCTATAATTCACCCCTCCACTTT | CASSGGKGSYNSPLHF
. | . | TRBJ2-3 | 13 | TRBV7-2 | TGTGCCAGCAGCTTTAAGTTCGGCGATACGCAGTATTTT | CASSFKFGDTQYF
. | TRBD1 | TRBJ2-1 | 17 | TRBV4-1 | TGCGCCAGCAGCCAAAGCAGGGGGCGGCTTTCCTACAATGAGCAGTTCTTC | CASSQSRGRLSYNEQFF
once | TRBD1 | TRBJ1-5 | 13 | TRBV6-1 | TGTGCCGGGCAACAGGGGGGAGGTCAGCCCCAGCATTTT | CAGQQGGGQPQHF
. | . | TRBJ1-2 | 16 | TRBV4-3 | TGCGCCAGCAGCCAAGATGAGCGGGTGATGGCCTATGGCTACACCTTC | CASSQDERVMAYGYTF
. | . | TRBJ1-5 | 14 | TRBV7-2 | TGTGCCAGCAGCTTAGGCGCGGGCCCCCAGCCCCAGCATTTT | CASSLGAGPQPQHF
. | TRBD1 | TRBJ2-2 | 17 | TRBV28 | TGTGCCAGCAGTGCCCGCCCTGGACAGGGTAGGACCGGGGAGCTGTTTTTT | CASSARPGQGRTGELFF
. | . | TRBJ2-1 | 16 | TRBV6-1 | TGTGCCAGCAGTGGCGGGACTCTCCCATCCTACAATGAGCAGTTCTTC | CASSGGTLPSYNEQFF
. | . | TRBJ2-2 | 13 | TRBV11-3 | TGTGCCAGCAGCTCCGGACTAACCGGGGAGCTGTTTTTT | CASSSGLTGELFF
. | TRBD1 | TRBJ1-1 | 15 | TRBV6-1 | TGTGCCAGCAGGGGGAGTTGGACAGGAGCGGTGGAAGCTTTCTTT | CASRGSWTGAVEAFF
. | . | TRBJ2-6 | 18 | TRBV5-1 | TGCGCCAGCAGCTTGGGTGGCAGTTCCAGCTCTGGGGCCAACGTCCTGACTTTC | CASSLGGSSSSGANVLTF
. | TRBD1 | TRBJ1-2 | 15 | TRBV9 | TGTGCCAGCAGCTTCGGGACAGACTTAAACTATGGCTACACCTTC | CASSFGTDLNYGYTF
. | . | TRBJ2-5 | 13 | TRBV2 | TGTGCCAGCAGTGCGTGGGACCAAGAGACCCAGTACTTC | CASSAWDQETQYF
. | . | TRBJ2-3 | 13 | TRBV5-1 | TGCGCCAGCAGCCCTAGCCAGCAAGATACGCAGTATTTT | CASSPSQQDTQYF
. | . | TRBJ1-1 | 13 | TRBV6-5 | TGTGCCAGCAGCCTCGACAGGTTGTTCCCAGCTTTCTTT | CASSLDRLFPAFF
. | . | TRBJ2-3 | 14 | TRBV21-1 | TGTGCCAGCAGCGGGGCTTCGAGCACAGATACGCAGTATTTT | CASSGASSTDTQYF
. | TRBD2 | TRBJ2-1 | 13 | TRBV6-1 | TGTGTCGCCGGGGAGGGAGCCCTGCATGAGCAGTTCTTC | CVAGEGALHEQFF
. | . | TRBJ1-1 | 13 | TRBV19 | TGTGCCAGTAGTAAAGGGGGGGACACTGAAGCTTTCTTT | CASSKGGDTEAFF
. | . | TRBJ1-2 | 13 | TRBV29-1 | TGCAGCGTATCTCCCCGGGGGGACTATGGCTACACCTTC | CSVSPRGDYGYTF
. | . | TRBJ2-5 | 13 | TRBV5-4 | TGTGCCAGCAGCCCGGGCCAACAGGAGACCCAGTACTTC | CASSPGQQETQYF
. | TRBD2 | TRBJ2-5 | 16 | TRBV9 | TGTGCCAGCAGCGTCGGGACTAGCGGAAACCAAGAGACCCAGTACTTC | CASSVGTSGNQETQYF
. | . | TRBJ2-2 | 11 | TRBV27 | TGTGCCAGCAAGAACACCGGGGAGCTGTTTTTT | CASKNTGELFF
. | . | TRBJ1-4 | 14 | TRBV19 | TGTGCCAGTAGTCCGGCCAGCCCTAATGAAAAACTGTTTTTT | CASSPASPNEKLFF
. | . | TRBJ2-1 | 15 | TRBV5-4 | TGTGCCAGCTCCCTTACCTCAAGCTCCTACAATGAGCAGTTCTTC | CASSLTSSSYNEQFF
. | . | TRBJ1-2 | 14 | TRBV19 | TGTGCCAGTAGTAAAAGATCCGAAAACTATGGCTACACCTTC | CASSKRSENYGYTF
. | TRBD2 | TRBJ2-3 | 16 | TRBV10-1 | TGCGCCAGCGCCATCTCTAGCGGGGGGACGACAGATACGCAGTATTTT | CASAISSGGTTDTQYF